This is a list of T cell receptor beta chains from one sample in a study of beta chain features in type 1 diabetes. Assay used: immunoSEQ multiplex PCR; TCRdb lists only in-frame clones, some missing. The profile shows tens of thousands of clones, 50% of them singletons. Sequences were obtained from stem cell memory CD4+ T cells from blood. The receptor source for this set is a woman in her twenties or thirties in good health. Each CDR3 is given with its conserved first and last residue. A D gene is named only where the DNA matches it firmly.

j_gene	v_gene	d_gene	CDR3aa
TRBJ1-1	TRBV7-9	TRBD1	CASSPGTGRATEAFF
TRBJ1-3	TRBV30	NA	CAWRYHFADFYSGNTIYF
TRBJ1-5	TRBV28	TRBD1	CASSSPGQGNTGNQPQHF
TRBJ2-3	TRBV7-2	TRBD1	CASSLTQGADTQYF
TRBJ2-2	TRBV1	NA	CTSSLTGSTGELFF
TRBJ2-7	TRBV28	TRBD2	CASGGGSYEQYF
TRBJ2-1	TRBV4-3	TRBD2	CASSQGLAGYNEQFF
TRBJ2-7	TRBV6-6	NA	CASSYSAGVNYEQYF
TRBJ2-1	TRBV19	TRBD1	CASSRSGGYYNEQFF
TRBJ2-5	TRBV10-3	TRBD1	CAISPGGRAETQYF
TRBJ1-1	TRBV6-5	TRBD1	CASSRDRGLTEAFF
TRBJ1-1	TRBV6-1	TRBD1	CASTLTGVPNTEAFF
TRBJ2-6	TRBV4-1	NA	CASSQEGARANVLTF
TRBJ2-5	TRBV6-1	NA	CASSEAGRTETQYF
TRBJ2-7	TRBV7-3	NA	CASSLTGLNVGEQYF
TRBJ1-5	TRBV28	NA	CASSPKLSYNQPQHF
TRBJ2-7	TRBV7-8	NA	CASSLDWRAYEQYF
TRBJ1-5	TRBV6-1	NA	CASSERGGGQPQHF
NA	TRBV29-1	TRBD2	CSVWTSADYEQYF
TRBJ2-5	TRBV18	NA	CASSPRQGQETQYF
TRBJ2-2	TRBV7-2	NA	CASSLKQGSGELFF
TRBJ1-1	TRBV28	NA	CASSFGGVRTEAFF
TRBJ1-2	TRBV6-6	TRBD1	CASSHGAGGKVGYTF
TRBJ2-5	TRBV27	TRBD1	CASSLRDRAVETQYF
TRBJ2-1	TRBV11-2	NA	CASSLGQRQYNEQFF
TRBJ2-5	TRBV6-5	NA	CASRWSGTQETQYF
TRBJ2-7	TRBV19	TRBD1	CASSLTGGDPYEQYF
TRBJ2-2	TRBV7-3	NA	CASSPNPQGNTGELFF